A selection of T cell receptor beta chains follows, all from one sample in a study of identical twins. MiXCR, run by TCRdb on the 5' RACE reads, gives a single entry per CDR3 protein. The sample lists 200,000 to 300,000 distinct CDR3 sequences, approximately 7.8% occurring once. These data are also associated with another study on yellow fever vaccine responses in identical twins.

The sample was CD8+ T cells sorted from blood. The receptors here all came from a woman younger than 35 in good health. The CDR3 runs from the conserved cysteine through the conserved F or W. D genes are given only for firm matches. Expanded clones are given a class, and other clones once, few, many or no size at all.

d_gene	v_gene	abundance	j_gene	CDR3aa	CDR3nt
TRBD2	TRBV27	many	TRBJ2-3	CASSLSGTSGSDTQYF	TGTGCCAGCAGTTTATCGGGGACTAGCGGCTCGGATACGCAGTATTTT
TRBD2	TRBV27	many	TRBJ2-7	CASSFRLAEGDYEQYF	TGTGCCAGCAGTTTTCGACTAGCGGAGGGAGACTACGAGCAGTACTTC
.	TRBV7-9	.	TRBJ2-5	CASSPLEGGETQYF	TGTGCCAGCAGCCCTCTGGAGGGGGGAGAGACCCAGTACTTC
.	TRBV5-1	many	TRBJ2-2	CASSLPQGLANTGELFF	TGCGCCAGCAGCTTGCCCCAGGGGCTGGCGAACACCGGGGAGCTGTTTTTT
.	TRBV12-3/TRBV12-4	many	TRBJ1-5	CASTAYGYSNQPQHF	TGTGCCAGCACCGCCTACGGGTATAGCAATCAGCCCCAGCATTTT
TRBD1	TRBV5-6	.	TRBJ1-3	CASSLPGTGENTIYF	TGTGCCAGCAGCTTGCCGGGGACAGGGGAAAACACCATATATTTT
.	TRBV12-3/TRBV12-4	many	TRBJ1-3	CASSTISGNTIYF	TGTGCCAGCAGTACCATCTCTGGAAACACCATATATTTT
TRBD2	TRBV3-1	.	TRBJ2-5	CASSQGLAEQETQYF	TGTGCCAGCAGCCAGGGACTAGCGGAGCAAGAGACCCAGTACTTC
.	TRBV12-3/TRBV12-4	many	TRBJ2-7	CASSPSGASYEQYF	TGTGCCAGCAGTCCCTCGGGCGCGTCCTACGAGCAGTACTTC
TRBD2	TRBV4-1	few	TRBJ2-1	CASSQDTSGYNEQFF	TGCGCCAGCAGCCAAGATACTAGCGGCTACAATGAGCAGTTCTTC
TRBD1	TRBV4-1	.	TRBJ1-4	CASSQGGTATNEKLFF	TGCGCCAGCAGCCAAGGGGGGACAGCAACTAATGAAAAACTGTTTTTT
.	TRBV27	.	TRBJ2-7	CASSSWRGPDYEQYF	TGTGCCAGCAGCAGCTGGAGGGGACCTGACTACGAGCAGTACTTC
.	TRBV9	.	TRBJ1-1	CASSAQGRSENTEAFF	TGTGCCAGCAGCGCACAGGGTAGATCAGAGAACACTGAAGCTTTCTTT
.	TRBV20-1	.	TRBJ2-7	CSARSRDTYIYVEQYF	TGCAGTGCTAGAAGCCGGGACACCTATATCTACGTAGAGCAGTACTTC
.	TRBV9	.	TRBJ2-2	CASSVAGSGGGGELFF	TGTGCCAGCAGCGTAGCCGGGAGTGGCGGTGGTGGGGAGCTGTTTTTT
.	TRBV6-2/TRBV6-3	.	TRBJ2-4	CASRSDSGGLAKNIQYF	TGTGCCAGCAGATCCGACTCCGGCGGGCTAGCCAAAAACATTCAGTACTTC